This T cell receptor beta chain was sequenced during a study of T cell responses to AZD1222 COVID-19 vaccine. Study results and limitations: Baseline seropositivity occurred in only a handful of AZD1222 recipients. Compared with day 0, the breadth and depth of the Spike-specific TCR repertoire rose significantly after two doses of AZD1222. Close to half of spike-specific TCRs reportedly recognize unmutated variant regions. Possibly, clonal diversity was underestimated; donors were largely white British and included more females.

Sequencing used immunoSEQ multiplex PCR; TCRdb keeps in-frame clones, though not all of them. The data contain some 120,000 clones, 70% to 90% of them seen just once; the ten biggest clones take up approximately 10%. The CDR3 contains 14 residues. Germline V CDR1 and CDR2: GTSNPN, SVGIG (reference sequence). Trimming removed 4 bases from V and 2 bases from J, with 12 bases in between. As concerns this clone: Its antigen is not identified.

The material was peripheral blood, obtained on day 0 of AZD1222 vaccination. This chain connects TRBV30 to TRBJ1-3; D is possibly TRBD1 (5 bases). The source of this sequence is an adult in good health. CDR3 bases: TGTGCCTGGACGGGGGGGACTCCTGGAAACACCATATATTTT. This translates into CAWTGGTPGNTIYF.